This is a list of T cell receptor beta chains from one sample in a study of blood T cell repertoires in COVID-19. Sequencing was performed with immunoSEQ multiplex PCR; in TCRdb, only in-frame clones are kept and a portion is missing. The data hold some 300,000 clones, with more than 75% observed a single time. The sequenced material came from PBMCs or T cells enriched from blood (not recorded which). Receptor source: a young woman who had recovered from COVID-19. The CDR3 runs from the conserved cysteine through the conserved F or W. The order of the fields is clone size, J gene, V gene, CDR3 length, D gene, CDR3 DNA, CDR3 protein. The D gene is left open where the match is weak. Not every row has a clone size; where given, it reads once, few, many or a size class.

>-|TRBJ1-3|TRBV4-1|17|TRBD1
TGCGCCAGCAGCCAAGTTGACAGGGCCCTATCTGGAAACACCATATATTTT
CASSQVDRALSGNTIYF
>few|TRBJ1-2|TRBV27|15|TRBD1
TGTGCCAGCAGTCCGACAGGGGGAAAAGACTATGGCTACACCTTC
CASSPTGGKDYGYTF
>-|TRBJ2-3|TRBV4-3|18|TRBD1
TGCGCCAGCAGCCAAGATCTACTTCAGGGACAGATCACAGATACGCAGTATTTT
CASSQDLLQGQITDTQYF
>-|TRBJ1-2|TRBV6-5|15|-
TGTGCCAGCACATCGACGGTGACAGGTCGCTATGGCTACACCTTC
CASTSTVTGRYGYTF
>-|TRBJ2-1|TRBV12-3/TRBV12-4|13|-
TGTGCCAGCAGCACCAGGGCGGGAAATGAGCAGTTCTTC
CASSTRAGNEQFF
>once|TRBJ2-5|TRBV2|15|TRBD2
TGTGCCAGCAGTGCGCTGAGCGGGGTGGGGGAGACCCAGTACTTC
CASSALSGVGETQYF
>-|TRBJ1-6|TRBV27|13|-
TGTGCCAGCAGTCGCGAGCCTCGGTCACCCCTCCACTTT
CASSREPRSPLHF
>-|TRBJ2-3|TRBV6-2/TRBV6-3|15|TRBD2
TGTGCCAGCAGTCGCGGGGGGCGGGGCACAGATACGCAGTATTTT
CASSRGGRGTDTQYF
>-|TRBJ1-1|TRBV11-2|15|-
TGTGCCAGCAGCTTAGATCTGGCAGATCCGACTGAAGCTTTCTTT
CASSLDLADPTEAFF
>-|TRBJ1-5|TRBV10-3|15|-
TGTGCCATCAGTGCTACGGGAGGGAACCGCCAGCCCCAGCATTTT
CAISATGGNRQPQHF
>-|TRBJ1-1|TRBV19|16|TRBD1
TGTGCCAGTAGTATAGACAGGGGGCCGGTAACCACTGAAGCTTTCTTT
CASSIDRGPVTTEAFF
>-|TRBJ2-3|TRBV5-1|16|TRBD1
TGCGCCAGCAGCTTCGGGCAGGGGGCTAGCACAGATACGCAGTATTTT
CASSFGQGASTDTQYF
>-|TRBJ2-7|TRBV5-1|14|-
TGCGCCAGCAGCTTGGAGCGGCAGACCTACGAGCAGTACTTC
CASSLERQTYEQYF
>-|TRBJ1-5|TRBV7-9|14|TRBD1
TGTGCCAGCAGCTCACAGGGGGACGGGCAGCCCCAGCATTTT
CASSSQGDGQPQHF
>-|TRBJ2-7|TRBV6-2/TRBV6-3|14|-
TGTGCCAGCAGCGCGGGGTCGAGCTCCTACGAGCAGTACTTC
CASSAGSSSYEQYF
>-|TRBJ1-5|TRBV5-5|14|-
TGTGCCAGCAGCTCGGTCGTAGGCAATCAGCCCCAGCATTTT
CASSSVVGNQPQHF
>once|TRBJ2-7|TRBV7-9|14|-
TGTGCCAGCACCACAGGGTCAGGGTACGGCGAGCAGTACTTC
CASTTGSGYGEQYF
>-|TRBJ1-5|TRBV19|15|TRBD1
TGTGCCAGTAGGGACCGGGACAGGGGGAATCAGCCCCAGCATTTT
CASRDRDRGNQPQHF
>-|TRBJ2-7|TRBV11-2|15|TRBD1
TGTGCCAGCAGCTTAGAGGGGGACAGTTCCTACGAGCAGTACTTC
CASSLEGDSSYEQYF
>-|TRBJ1-6|TRBV7-2|14|-
TGTGCCAGCAGCTTCGGAGATAATGGTTCACCCCTCCACTTT
CASSFGDNGSPLHF
>-|TRBJ2-3|TRBV5-1|14|TRBD1
TGCGCCAGCAGCTTGGAGGAGACAGGGAGTACGCAGTATTTT
CASSLEETGSTQYF
>-|TRBJ1-1|TRBV12-3/TRBV12-4|13|TRBD1
TGTGCCAGCAGTTTGGACAGGGACACTGAAGCTTTCTTT
CASSLDRDTEAFF
>-|TRBJ1-2|TRBV5-8|14|-
TGTGCCAGCAGCCTCCGGGACTCCCGATATGGCTACACCTTC
CASSLRDSRYGYTF
>many|TRBJ1-3|TRBV2|12|-
TGTGCCAGCAGTCGGACAGTTTACACCATATATTTT
CASSRTVYTIYF
>-|TRBJ2-2|TRBV28|15|TRBD1
TGTGCCAGCAGCCCTTCGACAGGGGGCGCCGGGGAGCTGTTTTTT
CASSPSTGGAGELFF
>many|TRBJ1-6|TRBV3-1/TRBV3-2|15|-
TGTGCCAGCAGCCACTCAGGGACCTATAATTCACCCCTCCACTTT
CASSHSGTYNSPLHF
>once|TRBJ2-3|TRBV11-2|15|TRBD2
TGTGCCAGCAGCTTTTCTAGCGGGGGCACAGATACGCAGTATTTT
CASSFSSGGTDTQYF
>-|TRBJ1-2|TRBV5-4|14|-
TGTGCCAGCAGCTTGGTAGCAGGGGTTAATGGCTACACCTTC
CASSLVAGVNGYTF
>-|TRBJ2-7|TRBV27|14|-
TGTGCCAGCAGCAGTACAGGAAGCTCCTACGAGCAGTACTTC
CASSSTGSSYEQYF
>-|TRBJ2-1|TRBV5-1|13|-
TGCGCCAGCAGCTTCGGGGTGAGATATGAGCAGTTCTTC
CASSFGVRYEQFF
>-|TRBJ1-1|TRBV18|14|-
TGTGCCAGCTCACCCGGGACATTCCGCCCTGAAGCTTTCTTT
CASSPGTFRPEAFF
>-|TRBJ1-4|TRBV5-5|15|-
TGTGCCAGCAGCTTGTCTTTTGCAGTTAATGAAAAACTGTTTTTT
CASSLSFAVNEKLFF
>-|TRBJ2-7|TRBV28|13|-
TGTGCCAGCAGTCCCCCCCCCGGGGGCGAGCAGTACTTC
CASSPPPGGEQYF
>-|TRBJ2-1|TRBV5-1|15|TRBD2
TGCGCCAGCAGCTTAGCGGGGGGGTTCGACAATGAGCAGTTCTTC
CASSLAGGFDNEQFF
>-|TRBJ1-3|TRBV6-5|15|-
TGTGCCAGCATGCGGGATGGGTCTGGTGGAAACACCATATATTTT
CASMRDGSGGNTIYF
>-|TRBJ2-1|TRBV11-3|14|TRBD2
TGTGCCAGCCGGCCTTCGGGGGGGCAGGATGAGCAGTTCTTC
CASRPSGGQDEQFF
>-|TRBJ2-2|TRBV5-6|15|TRBD2
TGTGCCAGCAGCTTCGGACTAGCGGGCACCGGGGAGCTGTTTTTT
CASSFGLAGTGELFF
>-|TRBJ1-1|TRBV12-3/TRBV12-4|13|TRBD1
TGTGCCAGCAGTTTAAGACAGGGAGATGAAGCTTTCTTT
CASSLRQGDEAFF
>-|TRBJ2-1|TRBV5-1|15|-
TGCGCCAGCAGCTTGGAAGGGAGCTCCTACAATGAGCAGTTCTTC
CASSLEGSSYNEQFF
>-|TRBJ1-2|TRBV5-1|12|-
TGCGCCAGCCAGGATCGGAAGGATGGCTACACCTTC
CASQDRKDGYTF
>-|TRBJ2-2|TRBV6-5|14|TRBD1
TGTGCCAGCAGTTATACAGGGGGCCTCGGGGAGCTGTTTTTT
CASSYTGGLGELFF
>-|TRBJ1-6|TRBV3-1/TRBV3-2|16|TRBD1
TGTGCCAGCAGCCAAGAGGGGACAGTTTATAATTCACCCCTCCACTTT
CASSQEGTVYNSPLHF
>-|TRBJ1-4|TRBV12-3/TRBV12-4|13|-
TGTGCCAGCACCTCGCGGCATCCTGAAAAACTGTTTTTT
CASTSRHPEKLFF
>-|TRBJ1-1|TRBV18|15|-
TGTGCCAGCTCACCACCCTGGGGCCAGCTCACTGAAGCTTTCTTT
CASSPPWGQLTEAFF